Each of the 3 T cell receptor beta chains below was sequenced from the same sample in a study of blood T cell repertoires in COVID-19 (dated by TCRdb to about 2020). The method behind the library was the immunoSEQ multiplex PCR assay. TCRdb obtained this table from immuneACCESS and retained in-frame rearrangements with V and J assigned. These tables miss some clones; where compared with another copy, unresolved V genes account for less than half of the shortfall, and the remainder is unexplained. Present in this sample are over 70,000 clones, more than 80% of which were seen just once. Approximately 4.8% of the sample belongs to the ten largest clones. Sequencing input: peripheral blood. These receptors all come from a man of 80 years or more with acute or convalescent COVID-19.

The chain links TRBV19 to TRBJ1-2; no definite D call. Germline CDR1 is LNHDA and CDR2 is SQIVND (reference sequence). The CDR3 runs to 17 residues. Between the trimmed V and J ends, which lost 5 bases and 2 bases, there was a span of 21 bases. The CDR3 DNA reads as TGTGCCAGTAGTTCCAATAAGGTCGGAGGGTCGAACTATGGCTACACCTTC. Translation: CASSSNKVGGSNYGYTF. The whole variable domain, remainder taken from reference TRBV19 and TRBJ1-2, is DGGITQSPKYLFRKEGQNVTLSCEQNLNHDAMYWYRQDPGQGLRLIYYSQIVNDFQKGDIAEGYSVSREKKESFPLTVTSAQKNPTAFYLCASSSNKVGGSNYGYTFGSGTRLTVV.

The J gene is TRBJ2-5, the V gene TRBV3-1 (or the pseudogene TRBV3-2); no reliable D call. Germline V gene lookup returns CDR1 LGHDT and CDR2 YNNKEL (reference sequence). V was cut by 3 bases and J by 1 base, with 6 bases left in between. The CDR3 extends over 13 amino acids. The CDR3 here is CASSQRLQETQYF. For the CDR3, the DNA is TGTGCCAGCAGCCAGAGGCTCCAAGAGACCCAGTACTTC.

This clone was counted a single time. The chain carries TRBV18 and TRBJ2-3; 13 nucleotides line up with TRBD2. This CDR3 is built from 18 residues. Per the germline V gene, CDR1 is KGHSH and CDR2 is LQKENI. J was trimmed by 2 bases and V by 3 bases; bases with no gene match: 8. CDR3 bases: TGTGCCAGCTCACCGACGCTGGGACTAGCGGGAAACACAGATACGCAGTATTTT. As protein: CASSPTLGLAGNTDTQYF.